The sequence of this T cell receptor beta chain was determined in a study of blood T cells in healthy people across ages. On the study more broadly: Capture by template switching was about one barcoded beta molecule per two T cells.

Researchers isolated at least 6.5 million PBMCs per sample. Each sample provided at least 6 micrograms of extracted total RNA. There are 15 residues in the CDR3. The germline V gene encodes CDR1 DFQATT and CDR2 SNEGSKA (reference sequence). V dropped 0 bases and J dropped 2 bases, with 13 bases sitting between them. With a J-beta primer mix and a sample-barcoded 5' primer, a second PCR ran 7 to 11 cycles. Tagging of each cDNA molecule was performed by a template-switch adaptor with 12 random nucleotides. MiXCR, applied by TCRdb to the 5' RACE reads, yields one record per CDR3 protein. In the table there are 600,000 to 650,000 distinct CDR3 sequences, approximately 59% of which are singletons.

Sequencing used blood. The chain carries TRBV20-1 and TRBJ2-5, with D tentatively TRBD2 (5 bases). The receptor's source is a man aged 60 to 75 in good health. The CDR3: CSARDGSGKQETQYF. The CDR3 bases are TGCAGTGCTAGAGATGGTTCCGGGAAACAAGAGACCCAGTACTTC.